This T cell receptor beta chain was sequenced for a study of blood T cells in healthy people across ages. This CDR3 spans 14 amino acids. Germline lookup yields CDR1 SQVTM and CDR2 ANQGSEA. Peripheral blood, about 10 milliliters per donor, was collected. Total RNA, at least 5.5 micrograms per sample, was extracted from PBMCs. It was with a sample-barcoded 5' primer and a J-beta primer mix that a second PCR of roughly 7 to 12 cycles was run. At least 2.5 million CDR3-containing paired-end reads were obtained per sample. TCRdb re-called the 5' RACE reads with MiXCR, one entry per CDR3 protein. The top ten hold about a fifth of the sample, which has about 970,000 distinct CDR3 sequences, roughly 47% seen once.

Sequences were obtained from blood. This clonotype originated in an older woman in good health. The chain employs TRBV29-1 and TRBJ2-7; D tentatively fits TRBD1 or TRBD2 (5 bases each). The J call may be incorrect, as the DNA end agrees better with TRBJ2-5. CDR3 sequence reads: CSVARDGRKETQYF. CDR3 DNA sequence: TGCAGCGTTGCCCGGGACGGCCGAAAAGAGACCCAGTACTTC.